This entry is about one T cell receptor (beta chain). Its antigen is currently unknown. A marrow graft followed busulfan-fludarabine conditioning, with cyclophosphamide on days +3 and +4. Data came from immunoSEQ multiplex PCR; TCRdb stores just in-frame clones and leaves some out. The profile shows about 7,800 clones, more than 75% of them singletons. The sample belongs to a study of T cells after posttransplantation cyclophosphamide. Study-wide results and limits: Tissue-infiltrating T cells from skin or gut overlapped little with blood T cells. Recipient CMV seropositivity and CMV reactivation strongly tracked TRB clonality.

The TCR sequence derives from a female patient in her thirties or forties who received an allogeneic stem cell transplant from an unrelated donor, was CMV-positive, and had no GVHD. Some T cells could come from the graft donor. Material: PBMCs, obtained after allogeneic stem cell transplant with posttransplant cyclophosphamide.

CDR3 DNA: TGTGCCAGCAGTGGGGAGAGACCGCCCTTCTACGAGCAGTACTTC. It translates to CASSGERPPFYEQYF. This chain uses TRBV27 with TRBJ2-7; weak D call: TRBD2 (5 bases). The CDR3 contains 15 residues. Per the germline V gene, CDR1 is MNHEY and CDR2 is SMNVEV (reference sequence). V lost 5 bases, J lost 3 bases, and 17 bases lay in between.